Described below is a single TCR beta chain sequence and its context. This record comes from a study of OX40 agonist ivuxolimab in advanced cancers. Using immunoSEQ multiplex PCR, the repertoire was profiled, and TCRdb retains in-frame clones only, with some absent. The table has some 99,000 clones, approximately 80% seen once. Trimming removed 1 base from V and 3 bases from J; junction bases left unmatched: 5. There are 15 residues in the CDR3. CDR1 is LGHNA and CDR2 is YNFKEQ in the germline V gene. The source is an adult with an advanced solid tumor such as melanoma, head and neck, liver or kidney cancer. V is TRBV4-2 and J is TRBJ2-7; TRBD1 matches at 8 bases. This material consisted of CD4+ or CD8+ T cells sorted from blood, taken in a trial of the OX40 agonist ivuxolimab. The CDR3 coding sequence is TGTGCCAGCAGCCAAGCGGCGGACAGGGACTACGAGCAGTACTTC. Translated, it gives CASSQAADRDYEQYF.